The next 26 T cell receptor beta chains were all read from a single sample in a study of cytomegalovirus exposure and HLA in healthy donors. The PCR contained 60 Vbeta and 13 Jbeta primers. TCRdb's copy holds only in-frame clones and misses some; the assay was immunoSEQ multiplex PCR. The sample consists of about 180,000 clones, about 78% of them appearing once. What was sequenced was PBMCs. All receptors come from a man in his forties or fifties in good health and CMV-seronegative.

The gene calls are TRBV19 and TRBJ1-2; 11 bases line up with TRBD1. This CDR3 has 14 residues. Germline lookup yields CDR1 LNHDA and CDR2 SQIVND (reference sequence). J was trimmed by 4 bases and V by 3 bases; bases with no gene match: 1. The CDR3 loop is CASSMDRGLYGYTF. CDR3 nucleotides: TGTGCCAGTAGTATGGACAGGGGGCTCTATGGCTACACCTTC.

V gene TRBV29-1 combines with J gene TRBJ2-7, with D maybe TRBD2 (6 bases). CDR1 SQVTM and CDR2 ANQGSEA come from the germline V gene. Trimming took off 6 bases at V and 2 bases at J, with 14 bases between the two ends. The CDR3 runs 13 residues. The CDR3 region has the DNA TGCAGCGTCGAGGAGGGGTCCCCCTACGAGCAGTACTTC. It specifies CSVEEGSPYEQYF.

The gene calls are TRBV19 and TRBJ2-7; TRBD1 agrees at 10 bases. The germline V gene encodes CDR1 LNHDA and CDR2 SQIVND (reference sequence). V lost 4 bases and J lost 4; bases outside the gene matches: 4. The length of the CDR3 is 14 residues. The CDR3 reads CASSRGQGNYEQYF. The CDR3 DNA reads TGTGCCAGTAGTAGGGGACAGGGGAATTACGAGCAGTACTTC.

The chain carries TRBV7-2 and TRBJ1-3; TRBD1 might be the D (6 bases). This CDR3 spans 14 amino acids. CDR1 is SGHTA, CDR2 FQGNSA, per germline. Trimming took 3 bases from V and 4 from J, leaving 10 bases between them. The CDR3 sequence is CASSFEQGGNTIYF. The CDR3, as DNA: TGTGCCAGCAGCTTCGAACAGGGAGGAAACACCATATATTTT.

This chain links TRBV19 with TRBJ2-7; 8 bases match TRBD1. The CDR3 sequence is 15 residues long. Germline V gene lookup returns CDR1 LNHDA and CDR2 SQIVND (reference sequence). The ends lost 1 base at V and 1 base at J; junction bases unmatched: 3. In DNA, the CDR3 is TGTGCCAGTAGTATAGTCGGGACAGGATCCTACGAGCAGTACTTC. Protein sequence: CASSIVGTGSYEQYF.

The genes are TRBV18 and TRBJ2-5, with 10 nucleotides matching TRBD1. The CDR3 spans 14 residues. Germline CDR1 reads KGHSH; CDR2 reads LQKENI. The ends lost 3 bases at V and 5 bases at J; junction bases unmatched: 3. This CDR3 reads CASSPGQGRETQYF. CDR3 bases: TGTGCCAGCTCACCGGGACAGGGGCGGGAGACCCAGTACTTC.

Only a few counts were recorded for this clone. The chain couples TRBV27 to TRBJ2-3; possibly TRBD2 for D (6 bases). This CDR3 is 13 amino acids long. CDR1 MNHEY and CDR2 SMNVEV come from the germline V gene (reference sequence). Trimming removed 2 bases from V and 6 bases from J, with 9 bases in between. The CDR3 DNA follows: TGTGCCAGCAGTTTACGGACTATCGATACGCAGTATTTT. Translated, it gives CASSLRTIDTQYF.

As to this clone: The junction departs from germline at one end; a sequencing error may be responsible. The chain links TRBV7-9 to TRBJ1-1, with a tentative D call TRBD1 (6 bases). Germline V gives CDR1 SEHNR, CDR2 FQNEAQ (reference sequence). The CDR3 runs 12 residues. CDR3 sequence reads: CSSSLGGGRAFF. The CDR3 DNA reads TGTTCCAGCAGCTTAGGGGGGGGGAGAGCTTTCTTT.

The rearrangement links TRBV27 to TRBJ1-5; D remains ambiguous. The CDR3 is made up of 16 amino acids. The germline V gene has CDR1 MNHEY and CDR2 SMNVEV (reference sequence). Trimming cost V 3 bases and J 0 bases, with 12 bases left between them. This CDR3 reads CASSFLADVSNQPQHF. CDR3 DNA sequence: TGTGCCAGCAGTTTTTTGGCGGATGTTAGCAATCAGCCCCAGCATTTT.

This clone appeared once. The chain joins TRBV5-1 to TRBJ2-3; 8 bases match TRBD2. The CDR3 spans 15 residues. Losses at the gene ends were 3 bases for V and 2 bases for J; bases not matched to a gene: 5. Germline CDR1 is SGHRS and CDR2 is YFSETQ. CDR3 DNA: TGCGCCAGCAGCTGGGTAGCGGGGTCCACAGATACGCAGTATTTT. Protein sequence: CASSWVAGSTDTQYF.

V usage is TRBV19 and J usage is TRBJ1-5; 8 bases agree with TRBD1. Trimming cost V 6 bases and J 5 bases; bases outside gene matches: 3. The CDR3 sequence is 13 residues long. CDR1 is LNHDA and CDR2 is SQIVND in the germline V gene (reference sequence). CDR3 sequence: CASRDRDHQPQHF. The CDR3 nucleotides read TGTGCCAGTAGGGACAGGGATCATCAGCCCCAGCATTTT.

This chain connects TRBV5-1 to TRBJ1-1; TRBD1 might be the D (6 bases). The CDR3 covers 15 residues. Trimming stripped 4 bases from V and 0 bases from J, with 13 bases between. The germline V gene has CDR1 SGHRS and CDR2 YFSETQ. The CDR3 DNA is TGCGCCAGCAGCCCCCGGACAGCATTGAACACTGAAGCTTTCTTT. Protein sequence: CASSPRTALNTEAFF.

The gene calls are TRBV18 and TRBJ1-2, with TRBD1 matching over 9 bases. This CDR3 has 13 amino acids. Germline assignment: CDR1 KGHSH and CDR2 LQKENI. The ends lost 3 bases at V and 8 bases at J; junction bases unmatched: 4. CDR3 sequence reads: CASSPGQGQGYTF. The CDR3 bases are TGTGCCAGCTCACCCGGACAGGGGCAGGGCTACACCTTC.

The chain employs TRBV7-9 and TRBJ2-3; 8 nucleotides match TRBD2. V gave up 6 bases and J gave up 4 bases; unmatched junction bases: 12. The CDR3 is 16 residues long. The V gene's germline CDR1 is SEHNR and CDR2 FQNEAQ (reference sequence). CDR3 protein: CASSPLGAGVSDTQYF. Here the CDR3 DNA reads TGTGCCAGCAGTCCGTTGGGAGCGGGGGTGTCAGATACGCAGTATTTT.

This chain links TRBV7-2 with TRBJ2-1, with D perhaps matching TRBD2 (6 bases). Trimming left V 2 bases short and J 12 bases short, with 17 bases between. CDR3 length equals 14 residues. From germline, CDR1 is SGHTA and CDR2 FQGNSA. Here the CDR3 DNA reads TGTGCCAGCAGCTTACGAGGGAGGTGGGATGTGCAGTTCTTC. It translates to CASSLRGRWDVQFF.

The chain uses TRBV10-3 and TRBJ1-1, with D unclear. In germline, CDR1 is ENHRY, CDR2 SYGVKD. The CDR3 covers 16 residues. Between the trimmed V and J ends, which lost 0 bases and 5 bases, there was a span of 16 bases. The CDR3 sequence: CAISESWSLRETEAFF. CDR3 DNA: TGTGCCATCAGTGAGTCTTGGTCATTGAGGGAAACTGAAGCTTTCTTT.

The rearrangement uses TRBV5-1 and TRBJ2-5; 8 bases map to TRBD1. The closer fit of TRBJ2-7 to the DNA end suggests the J call may be wrong. Germline assignment: CDR1 SGHRS and CDR2 YFSETQ. This CDR3 region has 15 residues. CDR3 region: CASSPTQGGSYEQYF. CDR3 bases: TGCGCCAGCAGTCCAACACAGGGGGGCTCCTACGAGCAGTACTTC.

Only a few counts were recorded for this clone. The chain joins TRBV30 to TRBJ1-4; 9 nucleotides line up with TRBD1. The CDR3 runs to 12 residues. Germline-derived CDR1 and CDR2 are GTSNPN and SVGIG (reference sequence). V shed 5 bases, J shed 7 bases, and the junction held 2 bases outside the gene matches. The CDR3 spells CAWGDRAEKLFF. As DNA, the CDR3 is TGTGCCTGGGGGGACAGGGCTGAAAAACTGTTTTTT.

The V and J genes are TRBV30 and TRBJ1-1; TRBD1 might be the D (5 bases). Looked up from germline, CDR1 is GTSNPN and CDR2 is SVGIG (reference sequence). The CDR3 contains 15 residues. V gave up 4 bases and J gave up 0 bases, with 15 bases separating them. Here the CDR3 reads CAWKVPRVLNTEAFF. The CDR3 coding sequence is TGTGCCTGGAAGGTCCCCAGGGTGCTGAACACTGAAGCTTTCTTT.

V gene TRBV19 combines with J gene TRBJ1-2, with a tentative D call TRBD1 (5 bases). This CDR3 is 13 amino acids long. Germline CDR1 reads LNHDA; CDR2 reads SQIVND (reference sequence). V dropped 9 bases and J dropped 3 bases, with 14 bases sitting between them. Here the CDR3 reads CASSREGDYGYTF. CDR3 coding DNA: TGTGCCAGCAGCAGGGAGGGTGACTATGGCTACACCTTC.

This rearrangement joins TRBV11-2 to TRBJ1-3; TRBD1 might be the D (5 bases). Germline V gene data show CDR1 as SGHAT and CDR2 as FQNNGV. V dropped 5 bases and J dropped 6 bases, with 14 bases sitting between them. CDR3 length: 14 amino acids. CDR3 sequence reads: CASSLQQGTNTIYF. In nucleotides, the CDR3 is TGTGCCAGCAGCCTGCAGCAGGGAACAAACACCATATATTTT.

This rearrangement joins TRBV9 to TRBJ1-2; 7 nucleotides agree with TRBD1. Germline lookup yields CDR1 SGDLS and CDR2 YYNGEE. CDR3 length equals 14 residues. V was pared by 2 bases and J by 4 bases, with 5 bases of the junction left unmatched. As DNA, the CDR3 is TGTGCCAGCAGCGTGAACAGGGGAAGCTATGGCTACACCTTC. This sequence encodes CASSVNRGSYGYTF.

The chain is built from TRBV5-1 and TRBJ2-2, with 9 bases that match TRBD1. Germline loops: CDR1 SGHRS, CDR2 YFSETQ. V lost 4 bases and J lost 5; bases outside the gene matches: 9. The CDR3 covers 16 residues. CDR3 loop: CASSPDGTGTTGELFF. The CDR3 nucleotides are TGCGCCAGCAGCCCGGACGGGACAGGGACAACCGGGGAGCTGTTTTTT.

The V call is TRBV11-2, the J call TRBJ2-7; D is perhaps TRBD1 (6 bases). This CDR3 has 14 residues. Germline CDR1 SGHAT, CDR2 FQNNGV. The V gene lost 4 bases and the J gene lost 6 bases, with 16 bases spanning the gap. DNA of the CDR3: TGTGCCAGCAGCTCGACCACAGGGAACTCCGAGCAGTACTTC. Amino acid sequence: CASSSTTGNSEQYF.

The CDR3 DNA sequence: TGTGCCAGCAGATTAAACTCCGGGGAGTACCAAGAGACCCAGTACTTC. It encodes CASRLNSGEYQETQYF. The chain combines TRBV5-5 with TRBJ2-5; a weak D match, TRBD2 (5 bases). There are 16 residues in the CDR3. Germline V CDR1 and CDR2: SGHKS, YYEKEE (reference sequence). V lost 5 bases, J lost 0 bases, and 17 bases lay in between.

V gene TRBV4-1 combines with J gene TRBJ1-5, with 8 bases lining up with TRBD1. The junction had 8 bases not matched to a gene; V was cut back by 1 base and J by 6 bases. CDR1 and CDR2 (germline): MGHRA, YSYEKL. The CDR3 consists of 16 residues. The CDR3 loop reads CASSQGGAGGSQPQHF. In nucleotides, the CDR3 is TGCGCCAGCAGCCAAGGAGGGGCAGGGGGCAGTCAGCCCCAGCATTTT.